Reported below is one T cell receptor (beta chain). The data were taken from a study of T cells in Graves' hyperthyroidism and ophthalmopathy. This CDR3 has 15 amino acids. CDR1 MNHNS and CDR2 SASEGT come from the germline V gene. The V end lost 3 bases, the J end lost 1 base, and 10 bases lay between the germline ends. It was RNA transcripts that yielded the amplified TCR beta CDR3 regions. The HTBI set primed first-round TCR CDR3 RT-PCR. TCRdb re-called the multiplex PCR reads with MiXCR, one entry per CDR3 protein. The sample has approximately 490,000 distinct CDR3 sequences, around a fifth seen once.

Material for sequencing was blood. The chain employs TRBV6-1 and TRBJ2-1; maybe TRBD2 (5 bases). This sequence originates from a woman in her 70s with Graves' ophthalmopathy. The CDR3: CASSDWTGSYNEQFF. CDR3 coding DNA: TGTGCCAGCAGTGATTGGACGGGATCCTACAATGAGCAGTTCTTC.